This T cell receptor beta chain was retrieved from a study of blood T cell repertoires in COVID-19. Study summary: The cDNA or gDNA used as material had been derived from T cells, B-cell-depleted T cells, or PBMCs.

The CDR3 loop spans 15 amino acids. Trimming removed 6 bases from V and 1 base from J; junction bases left unmatched: 8. Looked up from germline, CDR1 is MNHEY and CDR2 is SMNVEV (reference sequence). Original processing notes: Quantification of nucleated cells was approximated via reference gene primer amplification. Repertoires were generated with immunoSEQ multiplex PCR, while TCRdb's copy carries only in-frame clones and drops some. The DNA was the basis for D and trimming; V, J and clone size are from that table. The sample contains under 200,000 clones, around 76% of which appear only once. This clone appeared a few times.

Sequencing was performed on peripheral blood. The source of this sequence is a woman aged 55-69 years with COVID-19, enrolled during active disease. The chain joins TRBV27 to TRBJ1-1; the match to TRBD1 covers 7 bases. CDR3 loop: CASSPDRARNTEAFF. CDR3 nucleotide sequence: TGTGCCAGCAGCCCCGACAGGGCTCGGAACACTGAAGCTTTCTTT.